This is a list of T cell receptor beta chains from one sample in a study of cytomegalovirus exposure and HLA in healthy donors. Method: immunoSEQ multiplex PCR; TCRdb's copy keeps in-frame clones and lacks some. The data show about 92,000 clones, about 84% seen once. The material sequenced was PBMCs. The receptors stem from a girl aged 2 to 9 in good health and CMV-seropositive. Each CDR3 is given with its conserved first and last residue. Fields, in order: clone size, D gene, V gene, J gene, CDR3 DNA, CDR3 protein. A D gene is named only where the DNA matches it firmly. The listing skips clone size in some rows; elsewhere it reads once, few, many or a size class.

size: once; D: TRBD1; V: TRBV29-1; J: TRBJ2-2; DNA: TGCAGCGTTGAAGCTGGAGACAGGGGCACCGGGGAGCTGTTTTTT; CDR3: CSVEAGDRGTGELFF
size: -; D: TRBD1; V: TRBV4-1; J: TRBJ1-4; DNA: TGCGCCAGCAGCCAAGCAGGGGGCCTGTTTTTT; CDR3: CASSQAGGLFF
size: -; D: -; V: TRBV27; J: TRBJ1-1; DNA: TGTGCCAGCAGTTTTGGACTTACTAACACTGAAGCTTTCTTT; CDR3: CASSFGLTNTEAFF
size: -; D: -; V: TRBV15; J: TRBJ2-1; DNA: TGTGCCACCAGCAAAGGAGAAGTGGGAGTATATGATGAGCAGTTCTTC; CDR3: CATSKGEVGVYDEQFF
size: -; D: -; V: TRBV5-8; J: TRBJ2-2; DNA: TGTGCCAGCAGCTCCCGACAGGTTAACACCGGGGAGCTGTTTTTT; CDR3: CASSSRQVNTGELFF
size: -; D: -; V: TRBV25-1; J: TRBJ1-4; DNA: TGTGCCAGCAGCCGGTCTGATGAAAAACTGTTTTTT; CDR3: CASSRSDEKLFF
size: -; D: TRBD2; V: TRBV7-3; J: TRBJ2-1; DNA: TGTGCCAGCAGCTTACCCGGGGGGGCTGAGCAGTTCTTC; CDR3: CASSLPGGAEQFF
size: -; D: -; V: TRBV5-6; J: TRBJ2-1; DNA: TGTGCCAGCAGCTGGACAGAGTACAATGAGCAGTTCTTC; CDR3: CASSWTEYNEQFF
size: -; D: -; V: TRBV6-5; J: TRBJ2-1; DNA: TGTGCCAGCAGTCGCCGGACAGCACTTAGTAATGAGCAGTTCTTC; CDR3: CASSRRTALSNEQFF
size: once; D: TRBD1; V: TRBV5-1; J: TRBJ2-2; DNA: TGCGCCAGCAGCTGGGCGGGCAGGGGGCAACTTAACACCGGGGAGCTGTTTTTT; CDR3: CASSWAGRGQLNTGELFF
size: -; D: -; V: TRBV7-2; J: TRBJ1-1; DNA: TGTGCCAGCAGCTTAGGAGTCGGGGGGAGCACTGAAGCTTTCTTT; CDR3: CASSLGVGGSTEAFF
size: -; D: -; V: TRBV21-1; J: TRBJ2-6; DNA: TGTGCCAGCAGCAAAATGCGGCCTCCTGGGGCCAACGTCCTGACTTTC; CDR3: CASSKMRPPGANVLTF
size: -; D: -; V: TRBV28; J: TRBJ1-1; DNA: TGTGCCAGCAGCGCAGGGTGGGGCAACACTGAAGCTTTCTTT; CDR3: CASSAGWGNTEAFF
size: -; D: TRBD1; V: TRBV2; J: TRBJ2-2; DNA: TGTGCCAGCAGTGCACAGGGGCCCTTGAACACCGGGGAGCTGTTTTTT; CDR3: CASSAQGPLNTGELFF
size: -; D: -; V: TRBV30; J: TRBJ2-1; DNA: TGTGCCTGGGAGACTAGTCCCGGAAATGAGCAGTTCTTC; CDR3: CAWETSPGNEQFF
size: -; D: -; V: TRBV18; J: TRBJ2-5; DNA: TGTGCCAGCTCCCTCGTACAAGAGACCCAGTACTTC; CDR3: CASSLVQETQYF
size: -; D: -; V: TRBV10-1; J: TRBJ1-2; DNA: TGCGCCAGCAGTAACACAGCGGCCTCTCCCTACACCTTC; CDR3: CASSNTAASPYTF
size: -; D: -; V: TRBV2; J: TRBJ1-4; DNA: TGTGCCAGCAGTGAATGGGCAGCTAATGAAAAACTGTTTTTT; CDR3: CASSEWAANEKLFF
size: -; D: TRBD1; V: TRBV6-5; J: TRBJ2-7; DNA: TGTGCCAGCAGTTACGGGGACAGGGTCTACGAGCAGTACTTC; CDR3: CASSYGDRVYEQYF
size: -; D: -; V: TRBV7-2; J: TRBJ1-2; DNA: TGTGCCAGCAGCTCGCGACAGCACTATGGCTACACCTTC; CDR3: CASSSRQHYGYTF
size: -; D: TRBD1; V: TRBV5-1; J: TRBJ2-5; DNA: TGCGCCAGCAGCCCCGGGACAGGGGGCGTAAAGACCCAGTACTTC; CDR3: CASSPGTGGVKTQYF
size: -; D: -; V: TRBV5-8; J: TRBJ1-5; DNA: TGTGCCAGCAGCGAACTCCTCGAGGCCCAGCATTTT; CDR3: CASSELLEAQHF
size: -; D: -; V: TRBV6-5; J: TRBJ2-5; DNA: TGTGCCAGCAGTTACTTGAGTTCCCAAGAGACCCAGTACTTC; CDR3: CASSYLSSQETQYF
size: -; D: -; V: TRBV19; J: TRBJ2-2; DNA: TGTGCCAGTAGTATCCTCGACAGTAACACCGGGGAGCTGTTTTTT; CDR3: CASSILDSNTGELFF
size: -; D: -; V: TRBV30; J: TRBJ1-1; DNA: TGTGCCTGGGGGCCGATTGGGACAATGGTGTTCTTT; CDR3: CAWGPIGTMVFF
size: -; D: TRBD1; V: TRBV10-1; J: TRBJ1-1; DNA: TGCGCCAGCAGTGAGGGCAGGGGGTTGAACACTGAAGCTTTCTTT; CDR3: CASSEGRGLNTEAFF
size: -; D: -; V: TRBV7-8; J: TRBJ2-5; DNA: TGTGCCAGCAGCTTAGATGAGCGGCAAGAGACCCAGTACTTC; CDR3: CASSLDERQETQYF
size: once; D: TRBD1; V: TRBV28; J: TRBJ1-1; DNA: TGTGCCAGCAGACCCGACAGGGGGATGTGGACTGAAGCTTTCTTT; CDR3: CASRPDRGMWTEAFF
size: -; D: -; V: TRBV5-1; J: TRBJ2-7; DNA: TGCGCCAGCAGCTTGAATGTGGGAGGAGCCTACGAGCAGTACTTC; CDR3: CASSLNVGGAYEQYF
size: -; D: -; V: TRBV6-1; J: TRBJ1-5; DNA: TGTGCCTGTTGGGGACCGACAGGTTTGCAGCCCCAGCATTTT; CDR3: CACWGPTGLQPQHF
size: few; D: TRBD2; V: TRBV30; J: TRBJ2-7; DNA: TGTGCCTGGAGTCTGCTAGCGGGAAGCAACGAGCAGTACTTC; CDR3: CAWSLLAGSNEQYF
size: -; D: -; V: TRBV6-1; J: TRBJ1-1; DNA: TGTGCCAGCAGAGGGGCTATGAACACTGAAGCTTTCTTT; CDR3: CASRGAMNTEAFF
size: -; D: TRBD1; V: TRBV19; J: TRBJ1-1; DNA: TGTGCCAGTAGTATAGCAGGGGGCACTGAAGCTTTCTTT; CDR3: CASSIAGGTEAFF
size: few; D: -; V: TRBV19; J: TRBJ1-1; DNA: TGTGCCAGTAGTATGCAGTGGAACACTGAAGCTTTCTTT; CDR3: CASSMQWNTEAFF
size: few; D: -; V: TRBV2; J: TRBJ2-3; DNA: TGTGCCAGCAGGGGGGTGGACAGTGCCTCGTTTAACACAGATACGCAGTATTTT; CDR3: CASRGVDSASFNTDTQYF
size: once; D: TRBD2; V: TRBV15; J: TRBJ2-7; DNA: TGTGCCACCAGCAGAAATGGACTAGCGGGAGACGAGCAGTACTTC; CDR3: CATSRNGLAGDEQYF
size: -; D: -; V: TRBV29-1; J: TRBJ1-2; DNA: TGCAGCGTTGAAAACAGTCAGAACTATGGCTACACCTTC; CDR3: CSVENSQNYGYTF
size: -; D: -; V: TRBV14; J: TRBJ2-1; DNA: TGTGCCAGCAGCCAAGACACATTTCCTGAGCAGTTCTTC; CDR3: CASSQDTFPEQFF
size: -; D: TRBD1; V: TRBV14; J: TRBJ2-7; DNA: TGTGCCAGCAGCTATTGGTGGGACAGGGGCTACGAGCAGTACTTC; CDR3: CASSYWWDRGYEQYF
size: -; D: -; V: TRBV7-9; J: TRBJ1-1; DNA: TGTGCCAGCAACCACGGGACAAGGAACACTGAAGCTTTCTTT; CDR3: CASNHGTRNTEAFF
size: -; D: -; V: TRBV25-1; J: TRBJ2-6; DNA: TGTGCCAGCAGCCCCACAGGGACTGGGGCCAACGTCCTGACTTTC; CDR3: CASSPTGTGANVLTF
size: few; D: -; V: TRBV5-1; J: TRBJ1-1; DNA: TGCGCCAGCAGCTCCTCAACCACAGGGAACACTGAAGCTTTCTTT; CDR3: CASSSSTTGNTEAFF
size: -; D: TRBD1; V: TRBV11-3; J: TRBJ2-1; DNA: TGTGCCAGCAGCCAGGGACAGAGCTCCTACAATGAGCAGTTCTTC; CDR3: CASSQGQSSYNEQFF
size: -; D: -; V: TRBV30; J: TRBJ1-1; DNA: TGTGCCTGGAGTGTTACACAGGGTGGAGCTTTCTTT; CDR3: CAWSVTQGGAFF
size: few; D: TRBD1; V: TRBV5-1; J: TRBJ1-4; DNA: TGCGCCAGCAGCAAAGAGACAGGGCAGAGAAAACTGTTTTTT; CDR3: CASSKETGQRKLFF
size: -; D: -; V: TRBV18; J: TRBJ2-1; DNA: TGTGCCAGCTCACCGGGGCAGAGCTCCTACAATGAGCAGTTCTTC; CDR3: CASSPGQSSYNEQFF
size: -; D: TRBD2; V: TRBV4-1; J: TRBJ2-5; DNA: TGCGCCAGCAGCGCCCGACTAGCGGGAGCACAAGAGACCCAGTACTTC; CDR3: CASSARLAGAQETQYF
size: few; D: -; V: TRBV2; J: TRBJ2-1; DNA: TGTGCCACCAGATACGGGAATGAGCAGTTCTTC; CDR3: CATRYGNEQFF